This T cell receptor beta chain was sequenced in a study of low-dose radiotherapy and immunotherapy resistance in tumors. CDR3 length: 15 residues. The germline CDR1 and CDR2 sequences are MGHDK and SYGVNS. V was pared by 8 bases and J by 6 bases, with 20 bases between. Ten or more counts support this clonotype. Priming of first-strand cDNA relied on TRAV- and TRBV-specific primers (covering alpha and beta chains). A roughly 20-cycle PCR with a constant-region primer and V-primer adapter amplified TCRs. TCRdb fed the reads into MiXCR, producing one record per CDR3 protein. The top ten clones hold 9.2% of a sample with some 40,000 distinct CDR3 sequences, more than 20% of them seen once. Noted time point: after trial treatment. The treatment: LDRT plus nivolumab, ipilimumab, low-dose cyclophosphamide and aspirin (RACIN trial). Donors were treated with nivolumab, ipilimumab, aspirin, and low-dose cyclophosphamide and radiotherapy.

The chain employs TRBV25-1 and TRBJ2-1; D possibly corresponds to TRBD1 (6 bases). The receptor was derived from a female donor with ovarian cancer. The input for sequencing was PBMCs, taken after low-dose radiotherapy plus immunotherapy. CDR3 DNA: TGTGCCAGCTCAACGGACTCAACAGGGACCAATGAGCAGTTCTTC. Its protein product is CASSTDSTGTNEQFF.